The rows below give T cell receptor beta chains drawn from one sample of a study of beta chain features in type 1 diabetes. The protocol was immunoSEQ multiplex PCR, while the TCRdb copy is restricted to in-frame clones and leaves out a portion. The repertoire holds 130,000 to 150,000 clones, with less than 9% as singletons. Sequencing input: central memory CD4+ T cells from blood. These receptors were taken from a woman in her twenties or thirties in good health. The CDR3 runs from the conserved cysteine through the conserved F or W. The order of the fields is V gene, clone size, J gene, CDR3 length, D gene, CDR3 protein, CDR3 DNA. D genes are given only for firm matches. Not every row has a clone size; where given, it reads once, few, many or a size class.

TRBV15	few	TRBJ2-7	16	TRBD1	CATSRGMDRVRFEQYF	TGTGCCACCAGCCGTGGAATGGACAGGGTGCGCTTTGAGCAGTACTTC
TRBV7-2	NA	TRBJ2-1	17	TRBD2	CASSLASGLAAYNEQFF	TGTGCCAGCAGCTTAGCCTCGGGACTAGCGGCTTACAATGAGCAGTTCTTC
TRBV2	few	TRBJ1-3	12	NA	CASESSGNTIYF	TGTGCCAGCGAGAGCTCTGGAAACACCATATATTTT
TRBV7-2	NA	TRBJ1-5	13	TRBD1	CASSRDRNQPQHF	TGTGCCAGCAGCCGGGACAGAAATCAGCCCCAGCATTTT
TRBV5-1	few	TRBJ1-5	15	NA	CASSEGEGSNQPQHF	TGCGCCAGCAGCGAAGGGGAGGGGAGCAATCAGCCCCAGCATTTT
TRBV4-3	few	TRBJ2-5	15	TRBD1	CASSPFGRGQETQYF	TGCGCCAGCAGCCCTTTCGGCAGGGGGCAGGAGACCCAGTACTTC
TRBV11-2	few	TRBJ1-5	13	TRBD1	CASSPDRAQPQHF	TGTGCCAGCAGTCCGGACAGGGCTCAGCCCCAGCATTTT
TRBV7-2	NA	TRBJ2-1	14	TRBD2	CASSPGLVLGHQFF	TGTGCCAGCAGCCCCGGACTAGTCTTAGGCCACCAGTTCTTC
TRBV28	few	TRBJ2-6	15	NA	CASSEHHSGANVLTF	TGTGCCAGCAGTGAGCATCACTCTGGGGCCAACGTCCTGACTTTC
TRBV11-3	NA	TRBJ1-5	16	NA	CASSFLGRASNQPQHF	TGTGCCAGCAGCTTCCTAGGGAGGGCGAGCAATCAGCCCCAGCATTTT
TRBV28	few	TRBJ2-4	16	NA	CASSLLGANQNNIQYF	TGTGCCAGCAGTTTATTGGGGGCCAACCAGAACAACATTCAGTACTTC
TRBV28	few	TRBJ1-1	14	NA	CARLLRRGNTEAFF	TGTGCCAGACTCCTAAGGAGGGGGAACACTGAAGCTTTCTTT
TRBV6-5	few	TRBJ1-2	12	NA	CASSQGGHGYTF	TGTGCCAGCAGTCAGGGTGGCCATGGCTACACCTTC
TRBV7-2	NA	TRBJ2-5	15	NA	CASSPVDRGRETQYF	TGTGCCAGCAGCCCCGTTGACCGAGGGAGAGAGACCCAGTACTTC
TRBV6-5	NA	TRBJ2-7	15	TRBD2	CASSAGLAGVYEQYF	TGTGCCAGCAGTGCGGGACTAGCGGGAGTATACGAGCAGTACTTC
TRBV4-3	few	TRBJ2-7	14	NA	CASQTSRGAYEQYF	TGCGCCAGCCAAACATCCAGGGGAGCCTACGAGCAGTACTTC
TRBV28	few	TRBJ1-4	16	TRBD1	CASSLGQGFTNEKLFF	TGTGCCAGCAGTTTGGGACAGGGGTTCACTAATGAAAAACTGTTTTTT
TRBV6-5	few	TRBJ2-5	16	TRBD1	CASSYDQGQGMETQYF	TGTGCCAGCAGTTACGACCAGGGACAGGGGATGGAGACCCAGTACTTC
TRBV19	few	TRBJ1-1	14	NA	CASSPGRGATEAFF	TGTGCCAGTAGCCCCGGCAGGGGTGCCACTGAAGCTTTCTTT
TRBV11-2	NA	TRBJ1-2	16	NA	CASSLGGQGRNYGYTF	TGTGCCAGCAGCTTAGGTGGTCAGGGTAGGAACTATGGCTACACCTTC
TRBV6-9	NA	TRBJ2-1	17	TRBD2	CATKTSGRGEGYNEQFF	TGTGCCACCAAGACTAGCGGGAGGGGCGAGGGGTACAATGAGCAGTTCTTC
TRBV6-1	NA	TRBJ1-1	14	TRBD1	CASSFRGPDTEAFF	TGTGCCAGCAGCTTCAGGGGGCCTGACACTGAAGCTTTCTTT
TRBV11-1	few	TRBJ2-5	15	NA	CASSLGSAAEETQYF	TGTGCCAGCAGCTTAGGAAGTGCGGCTGAAGAGACCCAGTACTTC
TRBV5-1	few	TRBJ2-3	16	TRBD2	CASSSLAGASTDTQYF	TGCGCCAGCAGCTCTCTAGCGGGGGCTAGCACAGATACGCAGTATTTT
TRBV4-1	few	TRBJ2-5	19	TRBD2	CASSQELAGGRNPRETQYF	TGCGCCAGCAGCCAAGAACTAGCGGGAGGCAGAAACCCCAGGGAGACCCAGTACTTC
TRBV15	few	TRBJ2-3	13	NA	CATSRDFTDTQYF	TGTGCCACCAGCAGAGACTTCACAGATACGCAGTATTTT
TRBV11-3	NA	TRBJ2-5	14	TRBD1	CASSPGQEQETQYF	TGTGCCAGCAGCCCTGGACAGGAACAAGAGACCCAGTACTTC
TRBV7-8	once	TRBJ2-7	14	NA	CASSLRDRSYEQYF	TGTGCCAGCAGCTTACGCGACAGATCCTACGAGCAGTACTTC
TRBV7-2	few	TRBJ1-2	12	NA	CASSLAQGGYTF	TGTGCCAGCAGCTTAGCCCAGGGAGGCTACACCTTC
TRBV7-7	NA	TRBJ2-1	15	TRBD2	CASSLDTSGYNEQFF	TGTGCTAGCAGCCTTGATACTAGCGGCTACAATGAGCAGTTCTTC
TRBV19	few	TRBJ2-4	13	TRBD1	CASSNGQGNIQYF	TGTGCCAGTAGTAACGGACAGGGGAACATTCAGTACTTC
TRBV18	NA	TRBJ2-1	15	TRBD2	CASSPSGESYNEQFF	TGTGCCAGCTCACCAAGCGGGGAAAGTTACAATGAGCAGTTCTTC
TRBV19	few	TRBJ2-7	15	NA	CASSAPGVTAYEQYF	TGTGCCAGTAGTGCTCCGGGAGTCACCGCGTACGAGCAGTACTTC
TRBV7-2	few	TRBJ2-3	18	NA	CASTYSGGRPLSTDTQYF	TGTGCCAGCACCTATAGTGGTGGGAGACCTCTCAGCACAGATACGCAGTATTTT
TRBV29-1	NA	TRBJ1-2	13	NA	CSAQSTVRHGYTF	TGCAGCGCTCAGTCGACAGTAAGACATGGCTACACCTTC
TRBV29-1	few	TRBJ2-1	15	NA	CSVTPPGRSYNEQFF	TGCAGCGTCACCCCCCCAGGCAGATCCTACAATGAGCAGTTCTTC
TRBV7-3	few	TRBJ1-1	15	NA	CASSPRGGMNTEAFF	TGTGCCAGCAGCCCGAGGGGGGGGATGAACACTGAAGCTTTCTTT
TRBV28	NA	TRBJ2-7	13	TRBD2	CASKSGDHYEQYF	TGTGCCAGCAAAAGCGGGGACCACTACGAGCAGTACTTC
TRBV10-3	few	TRBJ1-1	16	TRBD1	CAISVIPGGMNTEAFF	TGTGCCATCAGTGTGATCCCAGGGGGCATGAACACTGAAGCTTTCTTT
TRBV11-2	NA	TRBJ2-1	17	TRBD2	CASSLASSGGIYNEQFF	TGTGCCAGCAGCTTAGCGTCTAGCGGGGGGATTTACAATGAGCAGTTCTTC
TRBV13	many	TRBJ1-2	13	NA	CASSLRRNYGYTF	TGTGCCAGCAGCTTACGTCGGAACTATGGCTACACCTTC
TRBV28	few	TRBJ1-3	15	TRBD1	CASNTGTGTGNTIYF	TGTGCCAGCAATACCGGGACAGGGACTGGAAACACCATATATTTT
TRBV27	NA	TRBJ2-2	15	TRBD1	CASSLRQGRAGELFF	TGTGCCAGCAGTTTAAGACAGGGAAGGGCCGGGGAGCTGTTTTTT
TRBV19	NA	TRBJ1-2	14	NA	CASSNDRTKNGYTF	TGTGCCAGTAGCAATGATCGGACAAAGAATGGCTACACCTTC
TRBV7-2	many	TRBJ2-5	13	NA	CASSSGIQETQYF	TGTGCCAGCAGCTCGGGGATTCAAGAGACCCAGTACTTC
TRBV10-3	NA	TRBJ2-5	13	NA	CAISERQAETQYF	TGTGCCATCAGTGAAAGACAGGCAGAGACCCAGTACTTC
TRBV6-5	NA	TRBJ2-1	14	NA	CASSYSMRDNEQFF	TGTGCCAGCAGTTACTCGATGAGGGACAATGAGCAGTTCTTC
TRBV7-2	NA	TRBJ2-1	13	NA	CASSQGLANEQFF	TGCGCCAGCAGCCAAGGCTTAGCTAATGAGCAGTTCTTC